A single TCR beta chain is shown here with its context. A much larger clone sits a single nucleotide away, making a read error possible. This CDR3 is missing its conserved last phenylalanine or tryptophan, likely due to a read error. Total RNA and DNA came together from approximately 20-30 mg of bulk tissue without cell sorting. Sampling targeted five separate regions of each tumor, which included the tumor centre. The source of the sample is a study of tumor-infiltrating lymphocytes in primary liver carcinoma. About the study: Productive TCRbeta read yields ran from roughly 3.6 to 7.1 million per sample and were similar between tissues.

The CDR3 loop spans 11 amino acids. V dropped 2 bases and J dropped 4 bases, with 2 bases sitting between them. Starting material of about 0.45 ug total RNA yielded TCR beta cDNA via a constant-region primer. Investigators got TCR beta libraries out of three nested multiplex PCR rounds, done with slightly modified ARM-PCR. TRBV1-TRBV30 forward primers and a C-beta reverse primer were used in the first two PCR rounds, which each ran for approximately 9 cycles. TCRdb called the multiplex PCR reads again in MiXCR, with one record for every CDR3 protein. This sample has about 130,000 distinct CDR3 sequences, with 64% found just once.

V gene TRBV12-3 or TRBV12-4 combines with J gene TRBJ1-1; D is unresolved. The source of this sequence is a woman aged 55 to 70 with primary liver carcinoma and hepatitis B virus infection. Sequenced: liver tumor tissue from sampling region 3. Subset of the sample: tumor region T3, left-lateral pole. The CDR3 nucleotides read TGTGCCAGCAGTTTAACCACTGAAGCTTTCCTT. The encoded protein is CASSLTTEAFL.